This note documents a single T cell receptor beta chain sequence. The PCR used 60 V beta and 13 J beta primers. TCRdb keeps only in-frame clones here, not all; method: immunoSEQ multiplex PCR. This sample has 50,000 to 80,000 clones, with 80% to 85% found just once. This entry comes from a study of glioma-infiltrating T cells after dendritic cell vaccination. At the level of the study: Dendritic cell vaccination trial patients had either newly diagnosed or recurrent glioblastoma.

The CDR3 extends over 13 amino acids. The germline CDR1 and CDR2 sequences are SGHRS and YFSETQ. The germline V and J ends were trimmed by 0 bases and 8 bases, with 6 bases remaining between them. V is TRBV5-1 and J is TRBJ1-6, with D unclear. This TCR was sampled from a human donor with glioblastoma. The sequences come from blood, collected before dendritic cell vaccination. Written as DNA, the CDR3 is TGCGCCAGCAGCTTGGGTCGGGATTCACCCCTCCACTTT. It is translated as CASSLGRDSPLHF.